Sequencing of this T cell receptor (beta chain) was carried out in a study of shared clonotypes between healthy human individuals. TCRdb keeps only in-frame clones here, not all; method: immunoSEQ multiplex PCR. The data hold 2 million to 2.5 million clones, with around 96% observed a single time. CDR1 is SGHVS, CDR2 FQNEAQ, per germline. V lost 6 bases and J lost 3; bases outside the gene matches: 7. The CDR3 extends over 16 amino acids. Cells designated naive CD8 were CD45RO-negative and were positively selected for CCR7, with terminally differentiated effector memory CD45RA+ cells excluded. The source material was naive CD8+ T cells sorted from blood. This chain connects TRBV7-8 to TRBJ2-1, with 11 bases fitting TRBD2. The receptor comes from a man younger than 35 in good health. The CDR3 loop is CASSSSGTSGYNEQFF. CDR3 DNA sequence: TGTGCCAGCAGTAGCTCGGGGACTAGCGGCTACAATGAGCAGTTCTTC.